This entry lists 11 T cell receptor beta chains sequenced from one sample in a study of T cell changes during pregnancy in multiple sclerosis. Produced via immunoSEQ multiplex PCR; TCRdb's table is partial and in-frame only. The profile covers fewer than 85,000 clones, with about 92% appearing a single time and under 3% taken by the ten largest. Sequencing used peripheral blood, obtained in the second trimester of pregnancy. The receptors were gathered from a female donor with multiple sclerosis, enrolled in a pregnancy study.

This rearrangement joins TRBV4-1 to TRBJ1-2, with D possibly TRBD1 on 5 matching bases. Trimming shortened V by 6 bases and J by 8 bases, and 22 bases separated the two germline ends. This CDR3 spans 15 amino acids. Germline V gene lookup returns CDR1 MGHRA and CDR2 YSYEKL. The CDR3 coding sequence is TGCGCCAGCAGTCGGAACGGGGGTGAGACGAGAGGCTACACCTTC. As protein: CASSRNGGETRGYTF.

The rearrangement links TRBV7-8 to TRBJ1-5; tentative D call: TRBD1 (6 bases). The CDR3 extends over 13 amino acids. V lost 7 bases to trimming and J lost 6 bases, with 13 bases between them. The V gene's germline CDR1 is SGHVS and CDR2 FQNEAQ. As DNA, the CDR3 is TGTGCCAGCACTAAAGGGGGGGGTCAGCCCCAGCATTTT. It codes for CASTKGGGQPQHF.

The V call is TRBV6-4, the J call TRBJ2-1; no firm D call. V was pared by 2 bases and J by 0 bases, with 11 bases between. Germline V gene sequence: CDR1 MRHNA, CDR2 SNTAGT. The CDR3 contains 16 residues. The CDR3 bases are TGTGCCAGCAGTGACGAAGCGCGGAGCTCCTACAATGAGCAGTTCTTC. It translates to CASSDEARSSYNEQFF.

The V call is TRBV15, the J call TRBJ1-1, with D perhaps matching TRBD1 (5 bases). With 0 bases removed from V and 0 bases from J, the gap between germline ends came to 8 bases. CDR1 and CDR2 (germline): LNHNV, YYDKDF (reference sequence). This CDR3 contains 15 residues. The CDR3 sequence is CATSRDQGMNTEAFF. The CDR3 DNA sequence: TGTGCCACCAGCAGAGATCAGGGAATGAACACTGAAGCTTTCTTT.

The chain combines TRBV21-1 with TRBJ1-2; the table's TRBD1 call for D was not verified on the DNA. TRBV21-1 corresponds to a pseudogene. There are 17 residues in the CDR3. CDR3 DNA sequence: TGTGCCAGCAGCCCGAGCGCGCCACAGGGGATCCACTATGGCTACACCTTC. Amino acids: CASSPSAPQGIHYGYTF.

The chain has TRBV7-2 and TRBJ1-1; D not resolved. V lost 10 bases, J lost 7 bases, and 25 bases lay in between. The CDR3 has 15 residues. Germline V CDR1 and CDR2: SGHTA, FQGNSA. As DNA, the CDR3 is TGTGCCACCTCCGAGAGAGCAACCCCCGGGAGTGAAGCTTTCTTT. Protein sequence: CATSERATPGSEAFF.

CDR3 DNA sequence: TGTGCCAGCAGTGAGACTAGGGGTAAAGCTTTCTTT. This encodes CASSETRGKAFF. V and J are TRBV2 and TRBJ1-1; D may be TRBD1 (5 bases). CDR1 SNHLY and CDR2 FYNNEI come from the germline V gene. This CDR3 spans 12 amino acids. V was shortened by 3 bases and J by 9 bases, with 11 bases between the two germline ends.

V usage is TRBV6-5 and J usage is TRBJ1-2, with 9 bases lining up with TRBD1. The CDR3 spans 15 residues. With 3 bases clipped from V and 6 bases from J, the junction kept 8 bases outside the gene matches. Germline CDR1 and CDR2: MNHEY and SVGAGI. The CDR3 nucleotides read TGTGCCAGCAGTTATCGAGGACAGGGGAGTAATGGCTACACCTTC. Its protein is CASSYRGQGSNGYTF.

The V call is TRBV6-5, the J call TRBJ2-3, with 10 positions matching TRBD2. The V gene's germline CDR1 is MNHEY and CDR2 SVGAGI. The CDR3 runs to 15 residues. J lost 3 bases, V lost 0 bases, and 0 bases had no gene match. CDR3 in DNA: TGTGCCAGCAGTTACTCGACTAGCGGGACAGATACGCAGTATTTT. Encoded protein: CASSYSTSGTDTQYF.

The rearrangement uses TRBV11-2 and TRBJ2-5; D not resolved. CDR1 is SGHAT, CDR2 FQNNGV, per germline. The CDR3 loop spans 16 amino acids. V was clipped by 2 bases and J by 0 bases, with 13 bases between them. The CDR3 sequence: CASSLSAVMYQETQYF. The CDR3 bases are TGTGCCAGCAGCTTATCCGCAGTGATGTACCAAGAGACCCAGTACTTC.

J is TRBJ2-7 and V is TRBV11-3; 7 positions agree with TRBD2. The CDR3 is 17 amino acids. Germline V CDR1 and CDR2: SGHNT, YENEEA. V lost 0 bases, J lost 2 bases, and 10 bases stayed unmatched. The CDR3 here is CASSLDLGGGPTYEQYF. The CDR3 bases are TGTGCCAGCAGCTTAGATCTTGGCGGGGGACCTACCTACGAGCAGTACTTC. The full variable domain, its missing parts supplied by reference TRBV11-3 and TRBJ2-7, is EAGVVQSPRYKIIEKKQPVAFWCNPISGHNTLYWYLQNLGQGPELLIRYENEEAVDDSQLPKDRFSAERLKGVDSTLKIQPAELGDSAVYLCASSLDLGGGPTYEQYFGPGTRLTVT.